The rows below give T cell receptor beta chains drawn from one sample of a study of T cell changes during pregnancy in multiple sclerosis. Data came from immunoSEQ multiplex PCR; TCRdb stores just in-frame clones and leaves some out. The sample lists about 76,000 clones; around 90% were seen once. The starting material was peripheral blood, obtained in the first trimester of pregnancy. The origin of the receptors is a female donor in good health, enrolled as a control in a pregnancy study. Both conserved end residues are part of each CDR3. The D gene is left open where the match is weak. Where a row states a size, it is once, few, many or the class of an expanded clone; other rows omit it.

j_call	cdr3_length	d_call	clone_size	v_call	cdr3_aa	cdr3_nt
TRBJ2-3	16	TRBD2	-	TRBV29-1	CSVQIDLLAGRDTQYF	TGCAGCGTTCAAATAGACCTACTAGCGGGAAGAGATACGCAGTATTTT
TRBJ2-7	11	-	-	TRBV29-1	CSVQGSYEQYF	TGCAGCGTACAGGGATCCTACGAGCAGTACTTC
TRBJ1-2	13	-	-	TRBV7-9	CASSAGGDLVYTF	TGTGCCAGCAGCGCTGGAGGAGACCTGGTCTACACCTTC
TRBJ2-7	15	TRBD2	-	TRBV5-5	CASSSRGLAVNEQYF	TGTGCCAGCAGCTCGAGGGGACTAGCGGTCAACGAGCAGTACTTC
TRBJ1-5	13	-	-	TRBV2	CASTRTENQPQHF	TGTGCCAGCACTCGGACAGAAAATCAGCCCCAGCATTTT
TRBJ1-2	13	-	-	TRBV28	CASSTTANYGYTF	TGTGCCAGCAGTACGACAGCTAACTATGGCTACACCTTC
TRBJ1-2	15	TRBD1	-	TRBV5-4	CASSSGTGTMYGYTF	TGTGCCAGCAGCTCCGGGACAGGGACGATGTATGGCTACACCTTC
TRBJ2-7	16	TRBD2	-	TRBV19	CASSWTSGISTYEQYF	TGTGCCAGTAGTTGGACTAGCGGAATCTCAACCTACGAGCAGTACTTC
TRBJ2-1	14	TRBD2	-	TRBV29-1	CSVEPLADYNEQFF	TGCAGCGTTGAGCCGCTAGCGGACTACAATGAGCAGTTCTTC
TRBJ2-1	13	-	-	TRBV7-9	CASSNRVLNEQFF	TGTGCCAGCAGCAACCGGGTGCTCAATGAGCAGTTCTTC
TRBJ2-7	15	-	-	TRBV13	CASSLRAESSYEQYF	TGTGCCAGCAGCTTACGAGCGGAGAGCTCCTACGAGCAGTACTTC
TRBJ2-3	16	-	-	TRBV9	CASSWSLERSTDTQYF	TGTGCCAGCAGCTGGAGCTTGGAGCGGAGCACAGATACGCAGTATTTT
TRBJ2-5	12	TRBD1	-	TRBV19	CASSHRGETQYF	TGTGCCAGTAGTCACAGGGGAGAGACCCAGTACTTC
TRBJ1-1	12	-	-	TRBV29-1	CSVEDRELKAFF	TGCAGCGTTGAAGATCGGGAGCTCAAAGCTTTCTTT
TRBJ2-2	15	TRBD1	-	TRBV18	CASSPSGQAFEELFF	TGTGCCAGCTCACCATCTGGACAGGCCTTTGAGGAGCTGTTTTTT
TRBJ1-1	15	-	-	TRBV19	CASSILGRFHTEAFF	TGTGCCAGTAGTATACTCGGGAGGTTTCACACTGAAGCTTTCTTT
TRBJ2-7	14	-	once	TRBV28	CASSLGGLAYEQYF	TGTGCCAGCAGTTTAGGCGGGCTGGCCTACGAGCAGTACTTC
TRBJ1-3	12	-	-	TRBV30	CAWTPGGNTIYF	TGTGCCTGGACCCCAGGCGGGAACACCATATATTTT
TRBJ2-7	13	-	-	TRBV5-1	CASSLVVPGEQYF	TGCGCCAGCAGCTTGGTTGTTCCGGGGGAGCAGTACTTC
TRBJ2-3	16	TRBD2	-	TRBV5-1	CASSAASGSRTDTQYF	TGCGCCAGCAGCGCGGCTAGCGGGAGTAGGACAGATACGCAGTATTTT
TRBJ2-5	14	-	-	TRBV6-5	CASSRGRDGGTQYF	TGTGCCAGCAGCCGAGGGCGGGACGGGGGGACCCAGTACTTC
TRBJ2-2	18	-	-	TRBV28	CASRPGWRISINTGELFF	TGTGCCAGCAGACCCGGGTGGCGAATCTCAATCAACACCGGGGAGCTGTTTTTT
TRBJ2-7	16	TRBD1	-	TRBV4-1	CASSQERRQGAYEQYF	TGCGCCAGCAGCCAAGAAAGGAGACAGGGGGCTTACGAGCAGTACTTC
TRBJ2-3	12	-	-	TRBV29-1	CSVRTATDTQYF	TGCAGCGTCAGGACAGCCACAGATACGCAGTATTTT
TRBJ2-5	17	-	-	TRBV7-7	CASSQGVQTSYQETQYF	TGTGCTAGCAGCCAAGGGGTTCAAACCTCGTACCAAGAGACCCAGTACTTC
TRBJ1-2	14	TRBD1	-	TRBV6-5	CASSYLRTGYGYTF	TGTGCCAGCAGTTACTTGCGGACAGGGTATGGCTACACCTTC
TRBJ2-5	14	-	-	TRBV7-2	CASSWGGAQETQYF	TGTGCCAGCAGCTGGGGGGGGGCTCAGGAGACCCAGTACTTC
TRBJ2-2	15	-	-	TRBV4-1	CASSRSGGDDGELFF	TGCGCCAGCAGCCGTTCTGGGGGCGATGACGGGGAGCTGTTTTTT
TRBJ2-2	15	-	-	TRBV5-1	CASRDGRQNTGELFF	TGCGCCAGCAGGGATGGCAGGCAAAACACCGGGGAGCTGTTTTTT
TRBJ1-2	16	-	-	TRBV27	CASSPNRQGPHYGYTF	TGTGCCAGCAGCCCCAATAGGCAGGGGCCCCACTATGGCTACACCTTC
TRBJ2-3	17	TRBD2	-	TRBV11-2	CASSSGRASGDTDTQYF	TGTGCCAGCAGCTCGGGCCGGGCTAGCGGAGACACAGATACGCAGTATTTT
TRBJ2-3	15	TRBD1	-	TRBV29-1	CSVVTGGYSTDTQYF	TGCAGCGTTGTGACAGGGGGATATAGCACAGATACGCAGTATTTT
TRBJ1-2	11	-	-	TRBV20-1	CSARVERGYTF	TGCAGTGCTAGAGTGGAGAGGGGCTACACCTTC
TRBJ2-1	14	TRBD2	-	TRBV29-1	CSARTSGESDEQFF	TGCAGCGCTCGGACTAGCGGGGAATCGGATGAGCAGTTCTTC
TRBJ1-5	18	-	-	TRBV27	CASSLRGPGHAGNQPQHF	TGTGCCAGCAGTCTACGCGGTCCAGGGCACGCTGGCAATCAGCCCCAGCATTTT
TRBJ2-1	14	TRBD2	-	TRBV5-1	CASSDASGYNEQFF	TGCGCCAGCAGCGACGCTAGCGGATACAATGAGCAGTTCTTC
TRBJ2-3	16	TRBD2	-	TRBV29-1	CSVEGGLAGGPDTQYF	TGCAGCGTTGAAGGAGGGCTAGCGGGAGGACCAGATACGCAGTATTTT